This TCR beta chain was sequenced for a study of control samples from healthy donors and cancer patients. Profiled with immunoSEQ multiplex PCR; TCRdb holds only in-frame clones, not every one. Of some 120,000 clones listed, roughly 94% were seen once; the top ten hold 3.6%. The receptor was derived from a man aged 25 to 40 in good health. The sample consisted of blood.

The CDR3 loop reads CASSRATEAFF. The CDR3 nucleotides read TGTGCCAGCAGCCGAGCCACTGAAGCTTTCTTT. V usage is TRBV7-9 and J usage is TRBJ1-1; no reliable D call. Trimming cost V 5 bases and J 4 bases, with 5 bases left between them. The CDR3 consists of 11 residues. Looked up from germline, CDR1 is SEHNR and CDR2 is FQNEAQ (reference sequence).